This T cell receptor (beta chain) emerged from a study of post-analysis software for immune sequencing data. About the study: Progressive-relapsing, secondary progressive and relapsing-remitting multiple sclerosis were among the disease courses included.

Notes on the study in general: Comparison with controls showed significantly lower normalized Chao1 diversity in multiple sclerosis patients. The F measure placed samples prepared in the same batch into strongly shared clusters. A few TRBV segments (TRBV5-6, TRBV5-1 and TRBV20-1 among them) occurred more frequently in patients than in controls.

This CDR3 comprises 14 residues. Per germline, CDR1 LNHNV and CDR2 YYDKDF (reference sequence). V lost 3 bases to trimming and J lost 7 bases, with 13 bases between them. The TCR beta cDNA libraries carried unique molecular identifiers. Some 500,000 cDNA molecules were obtained from around 1 to 9.1 million T cells. MiXCR, run by TCRdb on the PCR reads, gives a single entry per CDR3 protein. The profile shows around 400,000 distinct CDR3 sequences, approximately 39% of them singletons. This clonotype has just one count. The antigen is not known. The sequencing input was blood. The sequence was obtained from a girl aged 2-15 years with multiple sclerosis. J is TRBJ1-5 and V is TRBV15, with a weak D call TRBD1 (5 bases). CDR3 sequence reads: CATSSPIGDQPQHF. Written as DNA, the CDR3 is TGTGCCACCAGCAGTCCCATCGGGGACCAGCCCCAGCATTTT.